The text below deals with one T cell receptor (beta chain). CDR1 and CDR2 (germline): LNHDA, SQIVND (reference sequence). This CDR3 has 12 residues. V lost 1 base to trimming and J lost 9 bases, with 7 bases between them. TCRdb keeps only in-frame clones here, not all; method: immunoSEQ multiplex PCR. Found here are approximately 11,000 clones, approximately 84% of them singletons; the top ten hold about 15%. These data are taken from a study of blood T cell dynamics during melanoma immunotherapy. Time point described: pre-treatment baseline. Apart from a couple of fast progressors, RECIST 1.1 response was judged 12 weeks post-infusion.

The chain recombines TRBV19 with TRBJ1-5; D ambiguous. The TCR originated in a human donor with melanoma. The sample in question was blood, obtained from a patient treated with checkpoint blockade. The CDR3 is CASSIGYRPQHF. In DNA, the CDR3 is TGTGCCAGTAGTATAGGCTATAGGCCCCAGCATTTT.